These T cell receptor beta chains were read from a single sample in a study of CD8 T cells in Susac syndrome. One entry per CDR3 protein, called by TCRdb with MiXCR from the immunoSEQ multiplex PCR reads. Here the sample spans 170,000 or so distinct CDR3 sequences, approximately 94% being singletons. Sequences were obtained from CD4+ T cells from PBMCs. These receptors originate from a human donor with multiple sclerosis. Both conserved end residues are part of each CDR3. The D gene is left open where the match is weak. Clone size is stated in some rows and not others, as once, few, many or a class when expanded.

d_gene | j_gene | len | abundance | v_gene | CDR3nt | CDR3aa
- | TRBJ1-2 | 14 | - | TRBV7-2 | TGTGCCAGCAGCTTAGGAGGGGGAGGCTATGGCTACACCTTC | CASSLGGGGYGYTF
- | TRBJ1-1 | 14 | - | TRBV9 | TGTGCCAGCACACAAAACAGGGAAGACTCTGAAGCTTTCTTT | CASTQNREDSEAFF
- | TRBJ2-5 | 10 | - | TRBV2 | TGTGCCAGTATGCAAGAGACCCAGTACTTC | CASMQETQYF
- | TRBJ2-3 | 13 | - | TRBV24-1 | TGTGCCACCAGGGGGGCCGGCACAGATACGCAGTATTTT | CATRGAGTDTQYF
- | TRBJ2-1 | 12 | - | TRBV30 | TGTGCCTGGAGTGTAATCTTGCGGGAGCAGTTCTTC | CAWSVILREQFF
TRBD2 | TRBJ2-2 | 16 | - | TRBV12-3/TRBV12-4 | TGTGCCAGCAGTTGGATCGGCGGGGGGGGCACCGGGGAGCTGTTTTTT | CASSWIGGGGTGELFF
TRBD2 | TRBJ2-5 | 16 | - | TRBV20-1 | TGCAGTGCTAGTGTGACTAGCGGGAATCTCCGGGAGACCCAGTACTTC | CSASVTSGNLRETQYF
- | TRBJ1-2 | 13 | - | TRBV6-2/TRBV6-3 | TGTGCCAGCAGTTACGTGACAGATTATGGCTACACCTTC | CASSYVTDYGYTF
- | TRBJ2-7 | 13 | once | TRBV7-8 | TGTGCCAGCAGCTTCCGGACGGCGTACGAGCAGTACTTC | CASSFRTAYEQYF
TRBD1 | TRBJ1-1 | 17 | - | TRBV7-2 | TGTGCCAGCAGCTTACGACTCGGGACAGGGGGGAACACTGAAGCTTTCTTT | CASSLRLGTGGNTEAFF
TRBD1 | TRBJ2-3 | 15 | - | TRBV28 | TGTGCCAGCGTACACAACAGGGGTGTCCCAGATACGCAGTATTTT | CASVHNRGVPDTQYF
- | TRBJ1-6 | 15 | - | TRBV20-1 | TGCAGTGCCACCCCCGGGCAGCCTTTCTATTCACCCCTCCACTTT | CSATPGQPFYSPLHF
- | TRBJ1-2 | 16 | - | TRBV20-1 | TGCAGTGCTCCAAGGAAGCCGTCTAGATTGAACTATGGCTACACCTTC | CSAPRKPSRLNYGYTF
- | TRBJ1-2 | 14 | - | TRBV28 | TGTGCCAGCAGCCCAGGATCCGGTATCTATGGCTACACCTTC | CASSPGSGIYGYTF
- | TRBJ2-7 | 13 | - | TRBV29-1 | TGCAGCGTTGCTACGACCCTCTCCTACGAGCAGTACTTC | CSVATTLSYEQYF
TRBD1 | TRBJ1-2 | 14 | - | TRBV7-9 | TGTGCCAGCAGCAAGTCCGACAGGGCCTATGGCTACACCTTC | CASSKSDRAYGYTF
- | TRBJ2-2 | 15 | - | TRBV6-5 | TGTGCCAGCAGGGGCCTGGCGGAGAACACCGGGGAGCTGTTTTTT | CASRGLAENTGELFF
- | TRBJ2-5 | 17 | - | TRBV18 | TGTGCCAGCTCACCGAGTCGACCGGGACAAGGCAAAGAGACCCAGTACTTC | CASSPSRPGQGKETQYF
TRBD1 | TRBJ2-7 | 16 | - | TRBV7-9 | TGTGCCAGCAGCCGCCCCCTGACAGGGGCAGCCTACGAGCAGTACTTC | CASSRPLTGAAYEQYF
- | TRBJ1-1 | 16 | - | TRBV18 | TGTGCCAGCTCACCGCAGGACAGTCCATGGAACACTGAAGCTTTCTTT | CASSPQDSPWNTEAFF
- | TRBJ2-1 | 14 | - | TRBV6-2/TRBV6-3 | TGTGCCAGCAGTTCTTCCCGACTCCTCCTTGGGCAGTTCTTC | CASSSSRLLLGQFF
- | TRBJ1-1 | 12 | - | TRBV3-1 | TGTGCCAGCAGCCAAGGAGACGCGGAAGCTTTCTTT | CASSQGDAEAFF
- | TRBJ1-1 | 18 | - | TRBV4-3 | TGCGCCAGCAGCCAAGAACCGCTAAGACGGGGCGGACACACTGAAGCTTTCTTT | CASSQEPLRRGGHTEAFF
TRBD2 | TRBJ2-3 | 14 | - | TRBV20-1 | TGCAGTGCTCTAGGAGCTAGCGGGGGTGATACGCAGTATTTT | CSALGASGGDTQYF
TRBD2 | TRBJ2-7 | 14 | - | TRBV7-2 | TGTGCCAGCAGCTTAACAAGCGGGAGTTACGAGCAGTACTTC | CASSLTSGSYEQYF
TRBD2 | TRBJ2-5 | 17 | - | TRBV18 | TGTGCCAGCTCACAACGACTAGCGGGGGGCCTCCAAGAGACCCAGTACTTC | CASSQRLAGGLQETQYF
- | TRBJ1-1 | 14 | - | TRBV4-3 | TGCGCCAGCAGCCCCGACGGCGTGAACACTGAAGCTTTCTTT | CASSPDGVNTEAFF
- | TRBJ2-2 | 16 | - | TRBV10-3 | TGTGCCATCAGCGCCGTGGGGGGCCGAAACACCGGGGAGCTGTTTTTT | CAISAVGGRNTGELFF
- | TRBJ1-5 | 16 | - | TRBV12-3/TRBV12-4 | TGTGCCAGCAGTTTCCAGCTCGGCGGAGGAAATCAGCCCCAGCATTTT | CASSFQLGGGNQPQHF
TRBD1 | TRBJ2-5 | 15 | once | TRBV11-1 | TGTGCCAGCAGCTTTGGACAGGGGAGGCAAGAGACCCAGTACTTC | CASSFGQGRQETQYF
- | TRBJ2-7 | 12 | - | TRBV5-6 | TGTGCCAGCAGCGTGGGACCGTACGAGCAGTACTTC | CASSVGPYEQYF
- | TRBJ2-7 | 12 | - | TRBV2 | TGTGCCAGCAGCGCTAATTCCTACGAGCAGTACTTC | CASSANSYEQYF
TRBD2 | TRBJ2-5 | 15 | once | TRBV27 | TGTGCCAGCAGGTCTAGCGGGGGGGCCCAAGAGACCCAGTACTTC | CASRSSGGAQETQYF
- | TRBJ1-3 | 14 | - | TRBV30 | TGTGCCTGGAGGAAAACGACAGCCGGAAACACCATATATTTT | CAWRKTTAGNTIYF
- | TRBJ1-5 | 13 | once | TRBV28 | TGTGCCAGCAGTGCTTATAGCAATCAGCCCCAGCATTTT | CASSAYSNQPQHF
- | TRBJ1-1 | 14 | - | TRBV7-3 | TGTGCCAGCAGCATACATAGGAGTGCGTCTGAAGCTTTCTTT | CASSIHRSASEAFF
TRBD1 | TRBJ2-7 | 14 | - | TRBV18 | TGTGCCAGCTCACCAATGGACAGGGGCCACGAGCAGTACTTC | CASSPMDRGHEQYF
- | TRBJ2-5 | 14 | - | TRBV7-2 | TGTGCCAGCAGCTCCCAAGCCCCGGCAGGGACCCAGTACTTC | CASSSQAPAGTQYF
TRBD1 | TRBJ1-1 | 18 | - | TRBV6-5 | TGTGCCAGCAGTTACCACTCGGTCAGGGGGTGGGCGAACACTGAAGCTTTCTTT | CASSYHSVRGWANTEAFF
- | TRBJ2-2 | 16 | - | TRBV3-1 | TGTGCCAGCAGCCCTATCGGGACGGTCAACACCGGGGAGCTGTTTTTT | CASSPIGTVNTGELFF
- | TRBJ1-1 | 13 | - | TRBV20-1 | TGCAGTGCCCAGCTCGGGCGTAACACTGAAGCTTTCTTT | CSAQLGRNTEAFF
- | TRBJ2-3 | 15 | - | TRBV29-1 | TGCAGCGTCTCAATCGGGGGTGTACTCACAGATACGCAGTATTTT | CSVSIGGVLTDTQYF
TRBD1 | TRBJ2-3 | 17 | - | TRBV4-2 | TGTGCCAGCAGCCAAGAGAGGCTAGGACAGGGCACCGATACGCAGTATTTT | CASSQERLGQGTDTQYF
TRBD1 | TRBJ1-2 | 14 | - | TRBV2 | TGTGCCAGCAGCTCCGAGACAGGGCCCTATGGCTACACCTTC | CASSSETGPYGYTF
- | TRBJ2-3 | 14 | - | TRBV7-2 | TGTGCCAGCAGCTTGGACTACCCAACAGATACGCAGTATTTT | CASSLDYPTDTQYF
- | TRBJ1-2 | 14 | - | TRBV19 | TGTGCCAGTAGTATACGGGGTGCTAACTATGGCTACACCTTC | CASSIRGANYGYTF
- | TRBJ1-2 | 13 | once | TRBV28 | TGTGCCAGCAGGTCCGGGACAAGGAATGGCTACACCTTC | CASRSGTRNGYTF
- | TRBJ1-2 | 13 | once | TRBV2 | TGTGCCAGCAGTCTAGAGACTATCTATGGCTACACCTTC | CASSLETIYGYTF
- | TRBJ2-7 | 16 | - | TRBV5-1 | TGCGCCAGCAGCCGGAAAATGGACGGAAACTCCTACGAGCAGTACTTC | CASSRKMDGNSYEQYF